This T cell receptor beta chain was retrieved from a study of post-analysis software for immune sequencing data. Study-wide context: There were relapsing-remitting, secondary progressive and progressive-relapsing multiple sclerosis among the disease courses included.

Study conclusions and caveats: Compared against controls, patients with multiple sclerosis displayed significantly lower normalized Chao1 diversity. With TRBV5-6, TRBV5-1 and TRBV20-1 included, about 5 TRBV segments were more frequent in patients than in controls.

As concerns this clonotype: The target antigen is unknown.

In germline, CDR1 is DFQATT, CDR2 SNEGSKA (reference sequence). Trimming removed 6 bases from V and 4 bases from J; junction bases left unmatched: 9. The CDR3 totals 15 residues. The library was made from cDNA and included unique molecular identifiers. TCRdb called the PCR reads again in MiXCR, with one record for every CDR3 protein. The sample yields approximately 770,000 distinct CDR3 sequences, just over 45% seen once. The sequenced sample was blood. The chain links TRBV20-1 to TRBJ2-7, with 13 bases that match TRBD2. The receptor was derived from a girl aged 5-17 years with multiple sclerosis. CDR3 loop: CSAKLAGGRGYEQYF. CDR3 bases: TGCAGTGCAAAACTAGCGGGAGGGCGGGGGTACGAGCAGTACTTC.